These 27 T cell receptor beta chains came from one sample sequenced in a study of T cell responses to AZD1222 COVID-19 vaccine. The method was immunoSEQ multiplex PCR; TCRdb's version includes in-frame clones alone and lacks a portion of them. The data contain 85,000 to 100,000 clones, about 92% of them singletons. The input for sequencing was peripheral blood, taken on day 0 of AZD1222 vaccination. These receptors came from an adult in good health.

This chain connects TRBV28 to TRBJ2-2, with TRBD2 identical over 7 bases. The CDR3 totals 16 residues. Trimming took 5 bases from V and 4 from J; bases not matched to a gene: 10. In germline, CDR1 is MDHEN, CDR2 SYDVKM. CDR3 in amino acids: CASSLPGSSGTGELFF. Here the CDR3 DNA reads TGTGCCAGCAGTCTCCCCGGGTCTAGCGGCACCGGGGAGCTGTTTTTT.

This clone was seen only once. V gene TRBV7-8 combines with J gene TRBJ1-1; 7 nucleotides agree with TRBD1. Per germline, CDR1 SGHVS and CDR2 FQNEAQ. With 2 bases clipped from V and 6 bases from J, the junction kept 9 bases outside the gene matches. The CDR3 covers 15 residues. CDR3 residues: CASSLILGGRPEAFF. The CDR3 DNA follows: TGTGCCAGCAGCTTAATCCTAGGGGGCAGGCCTGAAGCTTTCTTT.

This chain links TRBV7-9 with TRBJ2-3; TRBD1 agrees at 9 bases. This CDR3 has 16 amino acids. Germline-derived CDR1 and CDR2 are SEHNR and FQNEAQ (reference sequence). V shed 0 bases and J 4 bases; nucleotides not matched to a gene: 5. The CDR3 nucleotides read TGTGCCAGCAGCTTAGCTTCGACAGGGGGAGCAGATACGCAGTATTTT. This encodes CASSLASTGGADTQYF.

The chain couples TRBV9 to TRBJ2-7; D remains ambiguous. V was clipped by 6 bases and J by 3 bases, with 10 bases between them. This CDR3 has 12 amino acids. The germline gives CDR1 SGDLS, CDR2 YYNGEE. The CDR3 protein is CASTVLHYEQYF. DNA for the CDR3: TGTGCCAGCACGGTGCTCCACTACGAGCAGTACTTC.

The chain employs TRBV9 and TRBJ2-1; 13 bases agree with TRBD2. The germline V gene encodes CDR1 SGDLS and CDR2 YYNGEE. The CDR3 consists of 16 residues. V dropped 3 bases and J dropped 5; count of bases not matched to a gene: 5. The CDR3 spells CASSGTSGGPNNEQFF. The CDR3 DNA reads TGTGCCAGCAGCGGGACTAGCGGGGGTCCCAACAATGAGCAGTTCTTC.

This clone was found once. The genes are TRBV27 and TRBJ1-5; D perhaps matches TRBD1 (6 bases). The CDR3 totals 13 residues. Germline-derived CDR1 and CDR2 are MNHEY and SMNVEV (reference sequence). The ends were cut back, 6 bases at V and 4 bases at J, with 10 bases in the middle. CDR3 in amino acids: CASSGTQNQPQHF. CDR3 nucleotides: TGTGCCAGCAGCGGGACACAAAATCAGCCCCAGCATTTT.

The chain links TRBV11-2 to TRBJ1-3; D is perhaps TRBD1 (5 bases). Germline CDR1 and CDR2: SGHAT and FQNNGV. The CDR3 has 14 residues. V was pared by 0 bases and J by 3 bases, with 6 bases between. CDR3: CASSLEQDGNTIYF. The CDR3, as DNA: TGTGCCAGCAGCTTAGAACAGGATGGAAACACCATATATTTT.

The V call is TRBV7-3, the J call TRBJ2-2; D unresolved. Germline V gives CDR1 SGHTA, CDR2 FQGTGA. Trimming left V 3 bases short and J 1 base short, with 6 bases between. This CDR3 has 14 residues. For the CDR3, the DNA is TGTGCCAGCAGCTTTGGGGTGAACACCGGGGAGCTGTTTTTT. This sequence encodes CASSFGVNTGELFF.

The chain uses TRBV5-8 and TRBJ2-1, with 11 bases identical to TRBD2. V was pared by 0 bases and J by 9 bases, with 2 bases of the junction left unmatched. The germline V gene has CDR1 SGHTS and CDR2 YDEGEE. This CDR3 is 14 amino acids long. CDR3 bases: TGTGCCAGCAGCTTGGGACTAGCGGGAAGTGAGCAGTTCTTC. This encodes CASSLGLAGSEQFF.

The rearrangement uses TRBV7-9 and TRBJ1-2; 8 bases match TRBD1. This CDR3 region has 16 residues. V lost 4 bases, J lost 8 bases, and 15 bases stayed unmatched. Germline CDR1 reads SEHNR; CDR2 reads FQNEAQ (reference sequence). The chain's CDR3 is CASSSSPGQGSTGYTF. The CDR3 region has the DNA TGTGCCAGCAGCTCCAGTCCCGGACAGGGATCGACGGGCTACACCTTC.

This chain links TRBV7-3 with TRBJ2-3; tentatively, D is TRBD2 (6 bases). The CDR3 extends over 15 amino acids. Germline values: CDR1 SGHTA, CDR2 FQGTGA. V was pared by 2 bases and J by 0 bases, with 9 bases between. CDR3 sequence (DNA): TGTGCCAGCAGCTTAGCGGGGATGAGCACAGATACGCAGTATTTT. As protein: CASSLAGMSTDTQYF.

V gene TRBV30 combines with J gene TRBJ2-2; D possibly corresponds to TRBD2 (5 bases). Deletions cut 1 base from V and 4 bases from J, with 7 bases between. The CDR3 spans 13 residues. Germline values: CDR1 GTSNPN, CDR2 SVGIG (reference sequence). CDR3 protein: CAWSGRFTGELFF. DNA for the CDR3: TGTGCCTGGAGTGGGAGGTTCACCGGGGAGCTGTTTTTT. Looking up the rest from reference TRBV30 and TRBJ2-2 gives the full variable domain: SQTIHQWPATLVQPVGSPLSLECTVEGTSNPNLYWYRQAAGRGLQLLFYSVGIGQISSEVPQNLSASRPQDRQFILSSKKLLLSDSGFYLCAWSGRFTGELFFGEGSRLTVL.

This clone was picked up one time. The V call is TRBV10-3, the J call TRBJ1-5; tentative D call: TRBD1 (5 bases). The CDR3 loop spans 14 amino acids. V gave up 0 bases and J gave up 4 bases, with 7 bases separating them. Germline CDR1 is ENHRY and CDR2 is SYGVKD. The CDR3 spells CAISESGGNQPQHF. CDR3 coding DNA: TGTGCCATCAGTGAGTCTGGGGGGAATCAGCCCCAGCATTTT.

This chain uses TRBV5-4 with TRBJ2-5, with 7 bases matching TRBD1. The V gene's germline CDR1 is SGHNT and CDR2 YYREEE (reference sequence). The V segment lost 3 bases and the J segment 3 bases; nucleotides outside the gene matches: 5. The CDR3 is 14 residues long. The CDR3 is CASSSTTGEETQYF. The CDR3 DNA reads TGTGCCAGCAGCTCGACTACAGGGGAAGAGACCCAGTACTTC. The variable domain in full, completed from reference TRBV5-4 and TRBJ2-5, reads ETGVTQSPTHLIKTRGQQVTLRCSSQSGHNTVSWYQQALGQGPQFIFQYYREEENGRGNFPPRFSGLQFPNYSSELNVNALELDDSALYLCASSSTTGEETQYFGPGTRLLVL.

The chain recombines TRBV19 with TRBJ1-1; D is ambiguous. CDR1 and CDR2 from the germline V gene are LNHDA and SQIVND (reference sequence). Between the trimmed V and J ends, which lost 10 bases and 7 bases, there was a span of 19 bases. This CDR3 is 13 amino acids long. DNA for the CDR3: TGTGCCACCCAGTCGGTGGGCGTCGGTGAAGCTTTCTTT. It is translated as CATQSVGVGEAFF.

The chain carries TRBV18 and TRBJ1-5; D is unresolved. This CDR3 contains 13 residues. With 8 bases removed from V and 7 bases from J, the gap between germline ends came to 15 bases. In germline, CDR1 is KGHSH, CDR2 LQKENI. The CDR3 DNA sequence: TGTGCCAGCCGACGGGAGATGGGACAGCCCCAGCATTTT. As protein: CASRREMGQPQHF.

The chain is built from TRBV27 and TRBJ2-2; 8 nucleotides line up with TRBD1. Per germline, CDR1 MNHEY and CDR2 SMNVEV (reference sequence). V lost 3 bases, J lost 6 bases, and 12 bases stayed unmatched. The CDR3 extends over 17 amino acids. CDR3 amino acids: CASSFIPGGAGSGELFF. The CDR3 nucleotides are TGTGCCAGCAGTTTTATTCCAGGGGGCGCGGGATCCGGGGAGCTGTTTTTT.

The gene calls are TRBV29-1 and TRBJ1-1; 7 positions agree with TRBD1. The V segment lost 6 bases and the J segment 1 base; nucleotides outside the gene matches: 8. The CDR3 loop spans 14 amino acids. The germline CDR1 and CDR2 sequences are SQVTM and ANQGSEA. In nucleotides, the CDR3 is TGCAGCGTGGGGGCCGGGACAGCGAACACTGAAGCTTTCTTT. Protein: CSVGAGTANTEAFF.

The rearrangement links TRBV7-2 to TRBJ2-7; no clear D. The ends were cut back, 5 bases at V and 3 bases at J, with 8 bases in the middle. The CDR3 is made up of 12 amino acids. Per the germline V gene, CDR1 is SGHTA and CDR2 is FQGNSA. CDR3 DNA sequence: TGTGCCAGCAGCCCCCGAGGCTACGAGCAGTACTTC. Translated: CASSPRGYEQYF.

The rearrangement uses TRBV29-1 and TRBJ2-2; TRBD1 matches at 9 bases. Germline CDR1 SQVTM, CDR2 ANQGSEA. There are 14 residues in the CDR3. With 4 bases clipped from V and 1 base from J, the junction kept 1 base outside the gene matches. In nucleotides, the CDR3 is TGCAGCGTTGGGGGACAGGGGAACACCGGGGAGCTGTTTTTT. It yields the protein CSVGGQGNTGELFF.

The chain employs TRBV4-1 and TRBJ1-4, with 7 bases identical to TRBD1. CDR1 is MGHRA, CDR2 YSYEKL, per germline. V was pared by 3 bases and J by 7 bases, with 8 bases of the junction left unmatched. This CDR3 is 15 amino acids long. CDR3 DNA: TGCGCCAGCAGCCACTCGGGCAGGGGGGGTGAAAAACTGTTTTTT. It codes for CASSHSGRGGEKLFF.

This clone was seen a single time. The chain uses TRBV7-3 and TRBJ1-2, with 9 bases matching TRBD1. With 5 bases clipped from V and 8 bases from J, the junction kept 6 bases outside the gene matches. The CDR3 is 13 residues long. Germline loops: CDR1 SGHTA, CDR2 FQGTGA. The CDR3 bases are TGTGCCAGCAGCCTAGGGACAGGGCGCGGCTACACCTTC. Amino acid sequence: CASSLGTGRGYTF.

This chain joins TRBV6-5 and TRBJ1-2, with D possibly being TRBD1 (6 bases). Germline V lookup: CDR1 MNHEY, CDR2 SVGAGI. This CDR3 has 12 residues. CDR3 region: CAPRGQDYGYTF. The CDR3 DNA reads as TGTGCACCCAGGGGACAAGACTATGGCTACACCTTC.

The chain joins TRBV29-1 to TRBJ2-2; 7 bases fit TRBD1. This CDR3 is built from 13 residues. Germline V gene lookup returns CDR1 SQVTM and CDR2 ANQGSEA. Trimming took 7 bases from V and 5 from J; bases not matched to a gene: 7. The DNA for the CDR3 is TGCAGCGGATACAGGGGATCGACCGGGGAGCTGTTTTTT. Translation: CSGYRGSTGELFF.

The chain uses TRBV9 and TRBJ2-2; D remains ambiguous. Germline CDR1 and CDR2: SGDLS and YYNGEE. The germline V and J ends were trimmed by 0 bases and 8 bases, with 11 bases remaining between them. CDR3 length: 14 amino acids. The CDR3, as DNA: TGTGCCAGCAGCGTAGTGGAACAGAGAGGGGAGCTGTTTTTT. Its translation: CASSVVEQRGELFF.

The chain links TRBV27 to TRBJ1-2; no clear D. Trimming cost V 6 bases and J 0 bases, with 14 bases left between them. From germline, CDR1 is MNHEY and CDR2 SMNVEV (reference sequence). This CDR3 region has 15 residues. CDR3 region: CASRLGGSSNYGYTF. Written as DNA, the CDR3 is TGTGCCAGCAGGCTCGGTGGCAGTTCTAACTATGGCTACACCTTC.

Only one count was recorded for this clone. This chain links TRBV14 with TRBJ1-1; D gene uncertain. This CDR3 is built from 14 residues. The germline V gene has CDR1 SGHDN and CDR2 FVKESK. Trimming cost V 1 base and J 3 bases, with 9 bases left between them. CDR3: CASSQGGYHTEAFF. CDR3 DNA: TGTGCCAGCAGCCAAGGAGGGTACCACACTGAAGCTTTCTTT.